This TCR beta chain comes out of a study of technical replicates of blood from a few donors. V was pared by 0 bases and J by 3 bases, with 8 bases between. CDR1 and CDR2 from the germline V gene are GTSNPN and SVGIG (reference sequence). The CDR3 covers 13 residues. Assay used: immunoSEQ multiplex PCR; TCRdb lists only in-frame clones, some missing. The data hold approximately 58,000 clones, with 80% to 90% observed a single time. Material for sequencing was PBMCs. The sequence came from a human donor in good health. Some clones in this sample may be carry-over from other donors' samples. V gene TRBV30 combines with J gene TRBJ2-5; TRBD1 is a possible D gene (6 bases). In DNA form, the CDR3 reads TGTGCCTGGAGTGTCGCAGGGGAAGAGACCCAGTACTTC. This encodes CAWSVAGEETQYF.